These T cell receptor beta chains were read from a single sample in a study of T-cell reconstitution after alpha-beta-depleted transplantation in children. TCRdb re-called the PCR reads through MiXCR, storing one row per CDR3 protein. The sample comprises some 550,000 distinct CDR3 sequences, approximately 16% of which are singletons, and over 3% rests with the top ten. The sequences come from PBMCs from the stem cell graft donor, collected from the stem cell graft. These receptors came from a human donor who donated a stem cell graft to a child with acute lymphoblastic leukemia. Each CDR3 is given without its conserved first and last residue.

v_gene,CDR3aa
TRBV20-1,SAAYTGELF
TRBV5-6,ASSGQTGLPSSYNEQF
TRBV28,ASSSTPGGGDGNTIY
TRBV7-3,ASSFAGRGANEQF
TRBV4-1,ASSHDYTEAF
TRBV5-1,ASSLEVGNQPQH
TRBV29-1,SILTGSTDTQY
TRBV12-3/TRBV12-4,ASSLGPGGYT
TRBV6-2/TRBV6-3,ASSYDPRSRNEQY
TRBV20-1,SASPDPSSYEQY
TRBV7-3,ASSFLGNPNTGELF
TRBV29-1,SAIGLAGEEDTQY
TRBV16,ASSQFGQAEKLF
TRBV3-1,ASSQAGNPYNEQF
TRBV27,ASSSLAGLFYEQY
TRBV2,ASIAEGYEQY
TRBV5-1,ASSFSPDTGELF
TRBV5-1,ASSPGQGAYQPQH
TRBV7-2,ASSSLRARGPTDTQY
TRBV27,ASRKIAGTYNEQF
TRBV7-3,ASSPPSGRATGELF
TRBV27,ASTHSVGLGIYEQY
TRBV6-1,ASQTGLAFTGELF
TRBV7-2,ASSLPQGGATEAF
TRBV7-8,ASSLRDFIYEQY
TRBV7-9,ASSIIYEQY
TRBV4-1,ASSQDLPPGETQY
TRBV15,ATSRDLRELNTEAF
TRBV29-1,SVSEGANYGYT
TRBV5-1,ASSAGQGDQPQH
TRBV4-1,ASSQKAASGSSTDTQY
TRBV29-1,SVELAGASYEQY
TRBV25-1,ASSQGESNQPQH
TRBV3-1,ASSQSTTGAF
TRBV5-1,ASSFVGQIGTGGDEQF
TRBV5-5,ASSWQGVKKVEQY
TRBV20-1,SARDLPSGSGGGNTQY
TRBV3-1,ASSQNYNEQF
TRBV11-2,ASSLMLGLAGAEGNIQY
TRBV28,ASSFGTGVLNTEAF
TRBV27,ASSFYRNTEAF
TRBV2,ASSSLFTYEQY
TRBV9,ASSLAGGPGKEQF
TRBV28,ASSFGGTGPYEQY
TRBV15,ATSRGSRMPNSETQY
TRBV5-1,ASRRDRNTGELF
TRBV27,ASSFLGGELF
TRBV12-3/TRBV12-4,ASSLRRGEAF
TRBV23-1,ASSHDRPYNEQF
TRBV3-1,ASSPDVGFTYEQY
TRBV5-8,ASSGRGGGNTIY